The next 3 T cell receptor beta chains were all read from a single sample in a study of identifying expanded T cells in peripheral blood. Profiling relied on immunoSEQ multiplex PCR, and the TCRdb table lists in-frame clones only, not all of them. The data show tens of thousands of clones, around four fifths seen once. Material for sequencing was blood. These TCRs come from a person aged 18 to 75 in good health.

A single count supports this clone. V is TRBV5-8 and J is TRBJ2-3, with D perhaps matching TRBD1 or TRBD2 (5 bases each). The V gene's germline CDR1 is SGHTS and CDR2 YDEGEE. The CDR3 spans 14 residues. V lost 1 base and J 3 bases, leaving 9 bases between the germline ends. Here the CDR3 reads CASSLYGATDTQYF. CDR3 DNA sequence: TGTGCCAGCAGCTTGTACGGGGCGACAGATACGCAGTATTTT.

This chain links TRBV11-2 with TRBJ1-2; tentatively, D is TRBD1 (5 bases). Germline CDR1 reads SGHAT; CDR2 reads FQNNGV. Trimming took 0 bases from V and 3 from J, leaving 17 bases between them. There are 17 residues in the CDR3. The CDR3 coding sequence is TGTGCCAGCAGCTTAGAAGTAGGTTGGGGGTCGGACTATGGCTACACCTTC. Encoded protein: CASSLEVGWGSDYGYTF.

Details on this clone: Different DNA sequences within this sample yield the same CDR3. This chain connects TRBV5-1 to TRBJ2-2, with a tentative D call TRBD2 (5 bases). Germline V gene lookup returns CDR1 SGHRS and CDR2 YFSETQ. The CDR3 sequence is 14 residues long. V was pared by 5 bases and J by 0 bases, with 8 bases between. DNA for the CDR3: TGCGCCAGCAGTTCGGGATCGAACACCGGGGAGCTGTTTTTT. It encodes CASSSGSNTGELFF.